This TCR beta chain emerged from a study of cytomegalovirus exposure and HLA in healthy donors. Regarding the study as a whole: Among the CMV-associated chains, a few were confirmed in vitro as specific for CMV antigens. There were 150 to 200 TCR beta chains listed as cytomegalovirus-associated.

Germline lookup yields CDR1 MGHDK and CDR2 SYGVNS. CDR3 length equals 13 residues. With 3 bases removed from V and 7 bases from J, the gap between germline ends came to 9 bases. Primers: 60 Vbeta forward and 13 Jbeta reverse. Per the authors' pipeline: Some 11 million shared chains were among the about 80 million unique TCR beta chains that a later analysis counted. Sequenced by immunoSEQ multiplex PCR; TCRdb stores in-frame clones only, minus some. D and trimming were read from the DNA, whereas the V and J calls and clone size are those reported in that table. The table has 75,000 to 100,000 clones, less than 70% seen once. About this clone itself: As yet, its antigen is unknown.

Material for sequencing was PBMCs. This chain uses TRBV25-1 with TRBJ1-4; no definite D call. The TCR sequence derives from a female donor in good health and CMV-seronegative. The CDR3 bases are TGTGCCAGCAGTGAGGAGGTTGTTGAAAAACTGTTTTTT. Translated: CASSEEVVEKLFF. Supplemented by reference TRBV25-1 and TRBJ1-4, the full variable domain reads EADIYQTPRYLVIGTGKKITLECSQTMGHDKMYWYQQDPGMELHLIHYSYGVNSTEKGDLSSESTVSRIRTEHFPLTLESARPSHTSQYLCASSEEVVEKLFFGSGTQLSVL.